This T cell receptor (beta chain) was captured in a study of T-cell memory formation after mild COVID-19. Overall study context: The two donors had largely donor-specific TCR clusters.

TCRdb called the 5' RACE reads again in MiXCR, with one record for every CDR3 protein. The profile shows over 350,000 distinct CDR3 sequences, roughly 15% of them singletons. The germline CDR1 and CDR2 sequences are MNHEY and SVGEGT. The junction had 6 bases not matched to a gene; V was cut back by 5 bases and J by 5 bases. CDR3 length equals 15 residues. This chain connects TRBV6-2 or TRBV6-3 to TRBJ2-1; 10 bases match TRBD1. Specimen: PBMCs or a T cell subset sorted from them (not recorded which). The origin of this receptor is a man younger than 35 who had mild COVID-19 (a few samples of this study predate the infection). Cell type and time point are not known. This CDR3 is CASSTGQGNDNEQFF. The CDR3 coding sequence is TGTGCCAGCAGTACGGGACAGGGGAACGACAATGAGCAGTTCTTC.